This T cell receptor (beta chain) was profiled in a study of cytomegalovirus exposure and HLA in healthy donors. Primers: 60 Vbeta forward and 13 Jbeta reverse. The method was immunoSEQ multiplex PCR; TCRdb's version includes in-frame clones alone and lacks a portion of them. Of some 91,000 clones in the sample, about 76% were seen once. Germline CDR1 and CDR2: MNHNS and SASEGT. With V trimmed by 6 bases and J by 3 bases, 7 bases remained unmatched. This CDR3 has 14 amino acids. Sequenced sample: PBMCs. The clonotype originates from a man aged 40-49 years in good health and CMV-seropositive. The V call is TRBV6-1, the J call TRBJ1-2; 7 nucleotides line up with TRBD1. The DNA for the CDR3 is TGTGCCAGCAGCGGGAACGACAGGGACTATGGCTACACCTTC. This sequence encodes CASSGNDRDYGYTF.